These T cell receptor beta chains were read from a single sample in a study of shared clonotypes between healthy human individuals. Data came from immunoSEQ multiplex PCR; TCRdb stores just in-frame clones and leaves some out. The profile covers millions of clones, with 90% to 95% appearing a single time and more than 1.5% taken by the ten largest. The material sequenced was naive CD8+ T cells from PBMCs. These receptors all stem from a young man in good health. Some clones in this sample may be carry-over from other donors' samples. Both conserved end residues are part of each CDR3. A D gene is named only where the DNA matches it firmly. The listing skips clone size in some rows; elsewhere it reads once, few, many or a size class.

TRBD1 NA TRBJ1-5 TRBV5-1 TGCGCCAGCAGCCGTGCGCCCGTCAGGGGGGGCGAAGGGAGTAAGCCCCAGCATTTT CASSRAPVRGGEGSKPQHF
TRBD1 NA TRBJ2-5 TRBV7-9 TGTGCCAGCAGCTTAGATCTGGGCAGGGGGCCAGAGACCCAGTACTTC CASSLDLGRGPETQYF
TRBD2 NA TRBJ2-1 TRBV6-6 TGTGCCAGCAGCCGGGGACTAGCGGGAGAGTACAATGAGCAGTTCTTC CASSRGLAGEYNEQFF
NA NA TRBJ2-1 TRBV27 TGTGCCAGCAGCATGGGACTGTACAATGAGCAGTTCTTC CASSMGLYNEQFF
NA NA TRBJ1-1 TRBV19 TGTGCCAGTCGAATTGCGAACACTGAAGCTTTCTTT CASRIANTEAFF
NA NA TRBJ2-7 TRBV6-1 TGTGCCAGCATTGGGCCAGAGCAGTACTTC CASIGPEQYF
NA NA TRBJ2-7 TRBV5-6 TGTGCCAGCAGCCTCTACTCCTACGAGCAGTACTTC CASSLYSYEQYF
NA NA TRBJ1-5 TRBV9 TGTGCCAGCAGTCGGGACGGAGATAGCAATCAGCCCCAGCATTTT CASSRDGDSNQPQHF
NA NA TRBJ2-2 TRBV15 TGTGCCACCAGCACAGACCGGAGCTACACCGGGGAGCTGTTTTTT CATSTDRSYTGELFF
NA NA TRBJ1-1 TRBV27 TGTGCCAGCAGTTTCCACGATAACACTGAAGCTTTCTTT CASSFHDNTEAFF
NA NA TRBJ2-1 TRBV7-9 TGTGCCAGCAGCTTAGTGGCCAGAATCGGAGGCAATGAGCAGTTCTTC CASSLVARIGGNEQFF
NA once TRBJ1-5 TRBV19 TGTGCCAGTAGTATCTCCTTCAATCAGCCCCAGCATTTT CASSISFNQPQHF
NA NA TRBJ2-7 TRBV27 TGTGCCAGCAGTTTACGGGGCAACTACGAGCAGTACTTC CASSLRGNYEQYF
TRBD1 NA TRBJ2-1 TRBV9 TGTGCCAGCAGCGTAGGACAGGGGGCTCTCAATGAGCAGTTCTTC CASSVGQGALNEQFF
TRBD2 NA TRBJ2-3 TRBV7-9 TGTGCCAGCAGCCTAGGACTAGCGGGAGCCACAGATACGCAGTATTTT CASSLGLAGATDTQYF
NA NA TRBJ2-3 TRBV28 TGTGCCAGCAGACTCACCCAAAGGGGTATGCAGTATTTT CASRLTQRGMQYF
TRBD2 NA TRBJ2-7 TRBV4-1 TGCGCCAGCAGCTTAACTAGCGGGGCCTACTACGAGCAGTACTTC CASSLTSGAYYEQYF
NA NA TRBJ2-1 TRBV19 TGTGCCAGTAGTATCGGGGGAACCTACAATGAGCAGTTCTTC CASSIGGTYNEQFF
NA NA TRBJ2-7 TRBV9 TGTGCCAGCAGCGTATTCAGTAGGGTGGGATTGGACGAGCAGTACTTC CASSVFSRVGLDEQYF
NA once TRBJ1-2 TRBV19 TGTGCCAGTAGTATAGATACCGGACAGAGGTATGGCTACACCTTC CASSIDTGQRYGYTF
TRBD1 NA TRBJ2-7 TRBV5-1 TGCGCCAGCAGCCCACAGGGGGCCCCCGGCGAGCAGTACTTC CASSPQGAPGEQYF
TRBD2 NA TRBJ2-1 TRBV7-9 TGTGCCAGCACCCAACCCGGCCTAGCGGACAATGAGCAGTTCTTC CASTQPGLADNEQFF
NA NA TRBJ1-2 TRBV4-3 TGCGCCAGCAGCCAGGTGATAACACGGGAGGAAAACTATGGCTACACCTTC CASSQVITREENYGYTF
TRBD1 NA TRBJ1-2 TRBV5-6 TGTGCCAGCAGCTTCCGGACAGGGTCTGGCTACACCTTC CASSFRTGSGYTF
NA NA TRBJ2-7 TRBV9 TGTGCCAGCAGCGTAGGGCAGGGTCTAATCTTGAGCGAGCAGTACTTC CASSVGQGLILSEQYF
TRBD2 NA TRBJ2-1 TRBV11-1 TGTGCCAGCAGCTTATCAGGGCTAGCGGGTAGGAATGAGCAGTTCTTC CASSLSGLAGRNEQFF
NA NA TRBJ1-1 TRBV7-8 TGTGCCAGCAGCCTGAGCGAAAACACTGAAGCTTTCTTT CASSLSENTEAFF
NA NA TRBJ2-5 TRBV29-1 TGCAGCCTAGTCCGCGGCAACCAAGAGACCCAGTACTTC CSLVRGNQETQYF
NA NA TRBJ2-7 TRBV29-1 TGCAGCGTAGTGACGGGCGCCTACGAGCAGTACTTC CSVVTGAYEQYF
TRBD2 NA TRBJ2-3 TRBV6-5 TGTGCCAGCAACAGAAACGGGGGGTCGGCAGATACGCAGTATTTT CASNRNGGSADTQYF
NA once TRBJ2-1 TRBV4-3 TGCGCCAGCACCCAAGAGGTCGCTAGCGAGACCTACAATGAGCAGTTCTTC CASTQEVASETYNEQFF
NA NA TRBJ2-1 TRBV2 TGTGCCAGCAGGGAGGGTCGGTGGAGAGGATCCAACAATGAGCAGTTCTTC CASREGRWRGSNNEQFF
TRBD2 NA TRBJ2-3 TRBV19 TGTGCCAGTAGTACTAGCGGAGGGGCAGATACGCAGTATTTT CASSTSGGADTQYF
NA NA TRBJ1-3 TRBV9 TGTGCCAGCAGCGTAGTGAGTGGAGGCTCTGGAAACACCATATATTTT CASSVVSGGSGNTIYF
NA NA TRBJ2-2 TRBV5-4 TGTGCCAGCAGCTTTAGCGTCACCGGGGAGCTGTTTTTT CASSFSVTGELFF
TRBD1 NA TRBJ1-4 TRBV6-1 TGTGCCAGCACCCGGGACGGGACAGGGTGGGAAAAACTGTTTTTT CASTRDGTGWEKLFF
NA NA TRBJ1-2 TRBV11-2 TGTGCCAGCAGCTTAGTGGCATCCACTGGCTACACCTTC CASSLVASTGYTF
NA NA TRBJ2-7 TRBV4-1 TGCGCCAGCAGCCCTCAGGAGGGGCTGGCTTTCTACGAGCAGTACTTC CASSPQEGLAFYEQYF
TRBD1 NA TRBJ2-7 TRBV27 TGTGCCAGCAGTTTAATGCCGGACAGGGTGTGGGAGCAGTACTTC CASSLMPDRVWEQYF
TRBD2 NA TRBJ2-5 TRBV6-1 TGTGCCAGCAGTGAAGATCGGGGGGTTATGTCGGCGGAGACCCAGTACTTC CASSEDRGVMSAETQYF
NA NA TRBJ2-7 TRBV27 TGTGCCAGCAGTCTCCTCCCACAGGCGTACTCCTACGAGCAGTACTTC CASSLLPQAYSYEQYF
NA few TRBJ1-1 TRBV25-1 TGTGCCAGCAGTGAATACACCGCAGGTGGGGCTTTCTTT CASSEYTAGGAFF
TRBD1 NA TRBJ1-5 TRBV28 TGTGCCAGCACCCCGAGACAGGGTGTACACCAGCCCCAGCATTTT CASTPRQGVHQPQHF
NA NA TRBJ2-7 TRBV5-5 TGTGCCAGCAGCTTCCGAACTAGGGGTTCGGATGCCTACGAGCAGTACTTC CASSFRTRGSDAYEQYF